Listed below are T cell receptor beta chains from one sample, sequenced in a study of blood T cell repertoires in COVID-19. Sequencing was performed with immunoSEQ multiplex PCR; in TCRdb, only in-frame clones are kept and a portion is missing. The data contain 70,000 to 95,000 clones, about 85% of them singletons. The sample comprised peripheral blood. The receptors stem from a man older than 75 with active or convalescent COVID-19. CDR3s include the opening cysteine and the closing phenylalanine or tryptophan. The D gene is left open where the match is weak. The size field is filled for only some rows; it gives once, few, many or a size class.

TGTGCCAGTAGTAAGTCTCGGGAGCCCCAGCATTTT	CASSKSREPQHF	once	TRBV19	TRBJ1-5	.
TGTGCGGGAGGTCGGGATAACTATGGCTACACCTTC	CAGGRDNYGYTF	.	TRBV2	TRBJ1-2	.
TGTGCCAGCAGTGAAAGACAGATAAACACTGAAGCTTTCTTT	CASSERQINTEAFF	.	TRBV2	TRBJ1-1	.
TGTGCCAGCAGCGCTGACAGGGTGGGCAACACTGAAGCTTTCTTT	CASSADRVGNTEAFF	.	TRBV9	TRBJ1-1	TRBD1
TGTGCCAGCAGTTACGGGGACACAGCAACACCCCTCCACTTT	CASSYGDTATPLHF	.	TRBV6-2/TRBV6-3	TRBJ1-6	.
TGTGCCAGCAGGGTTCTCGGACCCCTCCACTTT	CASRVLGPLHF	.	TRBV28	TRBJ1-6	.
TGTGCCAGCAGCACCCGTAGACAGGGGCGAAGTGAGGGCAATCAGCCCCAGCATTTT	CASSTRRQGRSEGNQPQHF	.	TRBV2	TRBJ1-5	TRBD1
TGTGCCAGCAGGGGACTAGCGGGTGCTAGCACAGATACGCAGTATTTT	CASRGLAGASTDTQYF	.	TRBV2	TRBJ2-3	TRBD2
TGTGCCAGCAGCTCGACGGCAGGGTCTAGGGTAGACACCATATATTTT	CASSSTAGSRVDTIYF	.	TRBV7-2	TRBJ1-3	.
TGTGCCAGCAGTCTAGGACTAGCGGGCGGTCTTGTCAATGAGCAGTTCTTC	CASSLGLAGGLVNEQFF	.	TRBV6-6	TRBJ2-1	TRBD2
TGTGCCAGCAGCTTAAGCGGCCGCACCGGGGAGCTGTTTTTT	CASSLSGRTGELFF	.	TRBV11-2	TRBJ2-2	.
TGTGCCAGCACTACACCGGGGGATAATGAAAAACTGTTTTTT	CASTTPGDNEKLFF	once	TRBV5-4	TRBJ1-4	.
TGTGCCACCAGTGATCCCGTGGGAGGACAGGTCAATGAGCAGTTCTTC	CATSDPVGGQVNEQFF	.	TRBV24-1	TRBJ2-1	.
TGTGCCAGCTCACCACCGTCTAGCCCGTCTGGGGAGCTGTTTTTT	CASSPPSSPSGELFF	.	TRBV18	TRBJ2-2	.
TGTGCCAGCTCACCACGCGACAGGGGAGGACAAGAGACCCAGTACTTC	CASSPRDRGGQETQYF	.	TRBV18	TRBJ2-5	TRBD1
TGTGCCAGCAGCCAGGGCACAGATACGCAGTATTTT	CASSQGTDTQYF	few	TRBV7-6	TRBJ2-3	.
TGTGCCAGTACCCGGGGGGGGCCCCCCCAGCATTTT	CASTRGGPPQHF	.	TRBV19	TRBJ1-5	.
TGTGCCAGCAGTTCCAGGGGGAATAGCACAGATACGCAGTATTTT	CASSSRGNSTDTQYF	.	TRBV25-1	TRBJ2-3	TRBD1
TGTGCCAGCAGTCAGGACAGGTTCTCTGGAAACACCATATATTTT	CASSQDRFSGNTIYF	.	TRBV6-5	TRBJ1-3	TRBD1
TGTGCCAGCAGCCAAGCCCGGGGCACAGATACGCAGTATTTT	CASSQARGTDTQYF	.	TRBV14	TRBJ2-3	.
TGTGCCAGCACAGACGGTCAGGCTAACTATGGCTACACCTTC	CASTDGQANYGYTF	.	TRBV6-6	TRBJ1-2	.
TGTGCCAGCAGCCCCCCAGGGGGACCGGCGGATTCACCCCTCCACTTT	CASSPPGGPADSPLHF	.	TRBV3-1/TRBV3-2	TRBJ1-6	TRBD1
TGTGCCAGCAGTTTCCCGAAGGGGGATCATAATGAAAAACTGTTTTTT	CASSFPKGDHNEKLFF	.	TRBV28	TRBJ1-4	.
TGTGCCAGCAGTCCCGGGACAGGGGATTCACCCCTCCACTTT	CASSPGTGDSPLHF	.	TRBV2	TRBJ1-6	TRBD1
TGTGCCAGCAGCGCTCCGGGACAGGGGGGGACCCAGTACTTC	CASSAPGQGGTQYF	.	TRBV5-5	TRBJ2-5	TRBD1
TGTGCCAGCTCACCTTTAAGCGGAAAGAACACTGAAGCTTTCTTT	CASSPLSGKNTEAFF	.	TRBV18	TRBJ1-1	.
TGTGCCAGCAGCTTGGAGGGAGGCAATGAAAAACTGTTTTTT	CASSLEGGNEKLFF	.	TRBV5-4	TRBJ1-4	.
TGTGCCAGCAGCTTACGGGGAAAAGGAACTGAAGCTTTCTTT	CASSLRGKGTEAFF	.	TRBV7-9	TRBJ1-1	.
TGTGCCAGTAGTCAAGGGCGGGGGCTATCCAATGAGCAGTTCTTC	CASSQGRGLSNEQFF	.	TRBV19	TRBJ2-1	.
TGTGCCAGCAGCTTGGCAGGGGAAAACATTCAGTACTTC	CASSLAGENIQYF	.	TRBV5-4	TRBJ2-4	.
TGCAGCGTTGCGACAGGGGGTGGTGGCTACACCTTC	CSVATGGGGYTF	.	TRBV29-1	TRBJ1-2	TRBD1
TGTGCCAGCAGCCTACAGGGCCACCAGCCCCAGCATTTT	CASSLQGHQPQHF	.	TRBV6-5	TRBJ1-5	.
TGTGCCAGTCAACCGGACAGGATGGTGATACAGCCCCAGCATTTT	CASQPDRMVIQPQHF	.	TRBV19	TRBJ1-5	TRBD1
TGTGCCAGCAGCCAAGAGGTCTCGGGGGACTATGGCTACACCTTC	CASSQEVSGDYGYTF	.	TRBV4-2	TRBJ1-2	.
TGTGCCAGCGACGTGGGGGGTGGAAACACCATATATTTT	CASDVGGGNTIYF	.	TRBV7-9	TRBJ1-3	.
TGTGCCAGCACCACGGGGGGAGGTTTTGAGACCCAGTACTTC	CASTTGGGFETQYF	.	TRBV28	TRBJ2-5	TRBD2
TGTGCCATCAGTGAGCAGGCGGGGCCGGGGACTTGGGACACCATATATTTT	CAISEQAGPGTWDTIYF	.	TRBV10-3	TRBJ1-3	.
TGTGCCAGCACCAACGACAGGAAAGAGACCCAGTACTTC	CASTNDRKETQYF	.	TRBV28	TRBJ2-5	.
TGTGCCAGCAGGCCTAGCGGGAGTCGTGAGACCCAGTACTTC	CASRPSGSRETQYF	.	TRBV28	TRBJ2-5	TRBD2
TGCGCCAGCACGAGAAGCGGGACCCAAGAGACCCAGTACTTC	CASTRSGTQETQYF	.	TRBV5-1	TRBJ2-5	TRBD2
TGCGCCAGCAGCTTGAACTGGGGAGGGTCGGAAAAACTGTTTTTT	CASSLNWGGSEKLFF	once	TRBV5-1	TRBJ1-4	.
TGTGCCACCAGTGATTTCGGACAGGGCATGGGTGAGCAGTTCTTC	CATSDFGQGMGEQFF	few	TRBV24-1	TRBJ2-1	TRBD1
TGTGCCAGCAGCCCGGACAGGGGGAATCAGCCCCAGCATTTT	CASSPDRGNQPQHF	.	TRBV7-8	TRBJ1-5	TRBD1
TGTGCCAGCGGAGCGGGGGGGCCGGTCACCGGGGAGCTGTTTTTT	CASGAGGPVTGELFF	.	TRBV28	TRBJ2-2	TRBD2
TGTGCCAGCAGCTTAACAGTAGGGAGGCAAACTGAAGCTTTCTTT	CASSLTVGRQTEAFF	.	TRBV7-3	TRBJ1-1	.
TGTGCCATACGAACAGGGGCCTATGGCTACACCTTC	CAIRTGAYGYTF	.	TRBV28	TRBJ1-2	TRBD1
TGCAGCGTTGGGCTGGGGCCCCAGAGTGGCTACACCTTC	CSVGLGPQSGYTF	.	TRBV29-1	TRBJ1-2	.
TGTGCCAGCAGTGAAGGGACAACACAAGAGACCCAGTACTTC	CASSEGTTQETQYF	.	TRBV25-1	TRBJ2-5	.
TGTGCCAGTCGGGACAGCCCTAACTATGGCTACACCTTC	CASRDSPNYGYTF	.	TRBV19	TRBJ1-2	TRBD1